Presented here are 10 T cell receptor beta chains from one specimen sequenced in a study of T-cell memory formation after mild COVID-19. MiXCR was run by TCRdb on the 5' RACE reads, yielding one entry per CDR3 protein. The sample yields 84,000 or so distinct CDR3 sequences, more than 11% seen once. The sequencing sample was made of PBMCs or a T cell subset sorted from them (not recorded which). Receptors were obtained from an adult woman who had mild COVID-19 (a few samples of this study predate the infection). Cell type and time point are not known.

This clonotype showed up just once. The J gene is TRBJ2-6, the V gene TRBV9; D is uncertain. Deletions cut 1 base from V and 0 bases from J, with 5 bases between. Germline CDR1 is SGDLS and CDR2 is YYNGEE. The CDR3 loop spans 15 amino acids. The CDR3 region is CASSVRSSGANVLTF. In nucleotides, the CDR3 is TGTGCCAGCAGCGTAAGAAGCTCTGGGGCCAACGTCCTGACTTTC.

This clonotype occurred a few times. The rearrangement links TRBV5-4 to TRBJ1-1; TRBD1 is a possible D gene (6 bases). CDR1 is SGHNT, CDR2 YYREEE, per germline (reference sequence). CDR3 length equals 15 residues. V lost 4 bases and J 0 bases, leaving 13 bases between the germline ends. CDR3: CASSPEGQLNTEAFF. The CDR3 DNA follows: TGTGCCAGCAGCCCAGAAGGACAGTTGAACACTGAAGCTTTCTTT.

This clonotype was recorded a few times. This chain uses TRBV4-3 with TRBJ2-3; 9 bases line up with TRBD2. This CDR3 is 15 amino acids long. Trimming took 4 bases from V and 3 from J; bases not matched to a gene: 5. Germline V gene sequence: CDR1 LGHNA, CDR2 YSLEER. CDR3 region: CASSPTAGGTDTQYF. The CDR3 bases are TGCGCCAGCAGCCCAACAGCGGGAGGTACAGATACGCAGTATTTT.

This clonotype was counted only a few times. J is TRBJ1-2 and V is TRBV3-1; a possible D gene is TRBD1 (5 bases). This CDR3 spans 14 amino acids. Germline CDR1 and CDR2: LGHDT and YNNKEL (reference sequence). Trimming pared 5 bases from V and 4 bases from J, leaving 14 bases between. For the CDR3, the DNA is TGTGCCAGCAGCGAAAGACAAAGGGGCTATGGCTACACCTTC. This translates into CASSERQRGYGYTF.

There are a few counts of this clonotype. The chain combines TRBV7-3 with TRBJ2-5; the match to TRBD2 covers 8 bases. The germline CDR1 and CDR2 sequences are SGHTA and FQGTGA. V lost 2 bases to trimming and J lost 1 base; unmatched junction nucleotides: 12. CDR3 length equals 18 residues. Here the CDR3 reads CASSLFPRTSGTQETQYF. CDR3 in DNA: TGTGCCAGCAGCTTATTCCCCCGTACTAGCGGAACCCAAGAGACCCAGTACTTC. The full variable domain, rest sourced from reference TRBV7-3 and TRBJ2-5, is GAGVSQTPSNKVTEKGKYVELRCDPISGHTALYWYRQSLGQGPEFLIYFQGTGAADDSGLPNDRFFAVRPEGSVSTLKIQRTERGDSAVYLCASSLFPRTSGTQETQYFGPGTRLLVL.

This rearrangement joins TRBV27 to TRBJ2-1; D possibly corresponds to TRBD1 (5 bases). Germline assignment: CDR1 MNHEY and CDR2 SMNVEV (reference sequence). Trimming removed 7 bases at V and 7 bases at J, with 8 bases between. This CDR3 contains 11 residues. Here the CDR3 DNA reads TGTGCCAGCAATAGGGGTAATGAGCAGTTCTTC. Translated: CASNRGNEQFF.

This clonotype showed up just a few times. The V call is TRBV7-2, the J call TRBJ1-5; 8 nucleotides agree with TRBD1. After removal of 3 bases from V and 8 bases from J, the junction contained 0 bases not matched to a gene. Germline V CDR1 and CDR2: SGHTA, FQGNSA. The CDR3 covers 12 residues. For the CDR3, the DNA is TGTGCCAGCAGCTTGACAGGGGAGCCCCAGCATTTT. It encodes CASSLTGEPQHF.

The chain joins TRBV9 to TRBJ2-7; no firm D call. CDR1 is SGDLS and CDR2 is YYNGEE in the germline V gene. V dropped 0 bases and J dropped 5 bases, with 9 bases sitting between them. CDR3 size: 13 residues. The chain's CDR3 is CASSVGAVDEQYF. The DNA of the CDR3 is TGTGCCAGCAGCGTAGGGGCAGTAGACGAGCAGTACTTC.

This clonotype came up a few times. The chain joins TRBV5-1 to TRBJ1-3; 9 nucleotides match TRBD1. CDR1 is SGHRS and CDR2 is YFSETQ in the germline V gene. This CDR3 is built from 19 residues. Trimming took 5 bases from V and 0 from J; bases not matched to a gene: 15. CDR3 sequence: CASRHTGRWTGDSGNTIYF. The CDR3 nucleotides read TGCGCCAGCAGACACACGGGCCGCTGGACAGGGGACTCTGGAAACACCATATATTTT.

CDR3 DNA sequence: TGTGCCAGCAGCGTAGCCCCTCGCACTGAAGCTTTCTTT. Translated: CASSVAPRTEAFF. The V gene is TRBV9, the J gene TRBJ1-1; D is undetermined. This CDR3 has 13 residues. The germline gives CDR1 SGDLS, CDR2 YYNGEE. Between the trimmed V and J ends, which lost 0 bases and 4 bases, there was a span of 7 bases.